This T cell receptor beta chain was captured by sequencing in a study of immune evolution from preneoplasia to lung adenocarcinoma. Patients had resection in Japan or China between the mid-2010s and the late 2010s. Macro-dissection enriched premalignant or tumor cells before nucleic acid extraction. Profiling relied on immunoSEQ multiplex PCR, and the TCRdb table lists in-frame clones only, not all of them. Here the sample spans under 15,000 clones, approximately 85% being singletons. Study results and caveats: Clonality was highest in normal lung, lower in later-stage lesions apparently.

In the case of this clone: Its matching antigen is unknown.

Sequencing was done on a sample of FFPE lung adenocarcinoma in situ tissue. The clonotype comes from an older donor with lung adenocarcinoma.

As DNA, the CDR3 is TGTGCCAGCACCCCGACAGGGGGAACAGATACGCAGTATTTT. The encoded protein is CASTPTGGTDTQYF. The V call is TRBV7-2, the J call TRBJ2-3, with 9 bases identical to TRBD1. Germline lookup yields CDR1 SGHTA and CDR2 FQGNSA. The V segment lost 7 bases and the J segment 3 bases; nucleotides outside the gene matches: 5. The CDR3 is 14 amino acids. Complete variable domain (other parts from reference TRBV7-2 and TRBJ2-3): GAGVSQSPSNKVTEKGKDVELRCDPISGHTALYWYRQSLGQGLEFLIYFQGNSAPDKSGLPSDRFSAERTGGSVSTLTIQRTQQEDSAVYLCASTPTGGTDTQYFGPGTRLTVL.